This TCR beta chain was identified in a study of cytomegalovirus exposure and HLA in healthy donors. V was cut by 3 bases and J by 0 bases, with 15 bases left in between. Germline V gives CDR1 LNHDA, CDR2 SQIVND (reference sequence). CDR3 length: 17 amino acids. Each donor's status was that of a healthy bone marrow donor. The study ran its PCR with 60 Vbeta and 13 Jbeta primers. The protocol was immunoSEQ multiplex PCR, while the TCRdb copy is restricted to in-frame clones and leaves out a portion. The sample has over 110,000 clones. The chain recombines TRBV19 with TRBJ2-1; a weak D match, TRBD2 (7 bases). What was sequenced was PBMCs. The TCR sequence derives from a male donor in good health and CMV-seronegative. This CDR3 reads CASSIWGGLSSYNEQFF. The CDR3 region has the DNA TGTGCCAGTAGTATTTGGGGGGGGCTTTCCTCCTACAATGAGCAGTTCTTC.